The TCR beta chain described here comes from a study of OX40 agonist ivuxolimab in advanced cancers. This table comes from immunoSEQ multiplex PCR, and its TCRdb copy is limited to in-frame clones, with some not included. The sample yields some 60,000 clones, about 94% seen once. The CDR3 contains 12 residues. The V end lost 7 bases, the J end lost 6 bases, and 15 bases lay between the germline ends. Germline V gene lookup returns CDR1 SQVTM and CDR2 ANQGSEA. The chain employs TRBV29-1 and TRBJ1-2; the D gene is possibly TRBD1 (5 bases). The specimen comprised CD4+ or CD8+ T cells sorted from blood, sampled in a trial of the OX40 agonist ivuxolimab. This TCR was recovered from an adult with an advanced solid tumor such as melanoma, head and neck, liver or kidney cancer. CDR3 loop: CSALWGVHGYTF. CDR3 DNA sequence: TGCAGCGCTCTATGGGGGGTCCATGGCTACACCTTC.